Shown below are 11 T cell receptor beta chains from a single sample sequenced in a study of cytomegalovirus exposure and HLA in healthy donors. Use of 60 Vbeta and 13 Jbeta primers characterized the PCR. Clones were sequenced by immunoSEQ multiplex PCR, and TCRdb holds only the in-frame ones, with some missing. The data contain approximately 120,000 clones, roughly 76% of them singletons. Source material: PBMCs. The receptor source for this set is a woman between 45 and 60 years old in good health and CMV-seropositive.

The chain joins TRBV6-8 to TRBJ1-1; 11 positions match TRBD1. Germline V gene data show CDR1 as MNHGY and CDR2 as SAAAGT. This CDR3 has 16 amino acids. The J segment lost 4 bases and the V segment lost 5 bases, leaving 9 bases of the junction unmatched. The CDR3 spells CASSRGQGASATEAFF. The CDR3 nucleotides read TGTGCCAGCAGTCGAGGACAGGGGGCGTCGGCCACTGAAGCTTTCTTT.

The rearrangement joins TRBV7-9 to TRBJ2-7; TRBD2 aligns across 7 bases. Germline CDR1 SEHNR, CDR2 FQNEAQ (reference sequence). The CDR3 is made up of 17 amino acids. V trimming: 5 bases; J trimming: 2 bases; junction bases outside the gene matches: 15. The CDR3 DNA reads TGTGCCAGCAGCCCGAGGGGATCCGGGAGGAGTGCCTACGAGCAGTACTTC. As protein: CASSPRGSGRSAYEQYF.

The CDR3 nucleotides are TGTGCCATCAGTGAGTCGAGGAACTTTTTTGGTAGTGACATTCAGTACTTC. Protein: CAISESRNFFGSDIQYF. The V call is TRBV10-3, the J call TRBJ2-4; D gene unclear. V lost 0 bases and J lost 8, with 20 bases in between. This CDR3 region has 17 residues. From germline, CDR1 is ENHRY and CDR2 SYGVKD.

A single count supports this clone. V gene TRBV5-5 combines with J gene TRBJ2-4, with D maybe TRBD2 (6 bases). V lost 2 bases, J lost 1 base, and 7 bases lay in between. The V gene's germline CDR1 is SGHKS and CDR2 YYEKEE (reference sequence). The CDR3 sequence is 14 residues long. CDR3 sequence reads: CASSFTSAKNIQYF. In nucleotides, the CDR3 is TGTGCCAGCAGCTTCACTAGCGCCAAAAACATTCAGTACTTC.

This rearrangement joins TRBV7-7 to TRBJ2-5, with a weak D call TRBD2 (6 bases). Germline V lookup: CDR1 SSHAT, CDR2 FNYEAQ (reference sequence). The CDR3 spans 14 residues. V lost 1 base and J lost 5, with 11 bases in between. The CDR3 sequence: CASSLGRAGETQYF. The CDR3 region has the DNA TGTGCCAGCAGCTTAGGGAGGGCGGGGGAGACCCAGTACTTC.

A few counts support this clone. The rearrangement links TRBV5-6 to TRBJ2-5; 7 nucleotides line up with TRBD2. J was trimmed by 1 base and V by 3 bases; bases with no gene match: 9. Germline V gene data show CDR1 as SGHDT and CDR2 as YYEEEE. The CDR3 loop spans 16 amino acids. CDR3 sequence: CASSSLGGLPQETQYF. The CDR3 nucleotides read TGTGCCAGCAGCTCGCTGGGAGGGCTGCCCCAAGAGACCCAGTACTTC.

The chain recombines TRBV21-1 with TRBJ2-7; whether TRBD2, the table's D call, matches the DNA was not checked. TRBV21-1 is tagged as a pseudogene. The CDR3 spans 17 residues. The CDR3 here is CASNPLYAGKSIYEQYF. The DNA of the CDR3 is TGTGCCAGCAACCCCCTTTATGCGGGCAAATCCATCTACGAGCAGTACTTC.

A few counts support this clone. The chain combines TRBV7-6 with TRBJ2-1, with D tentatively TRBD1 (6 bases). Per the germline V gene, CDR1 is SGHVS and CDR2 is FNYEAQ. The V gene lost 5 bases and the J gene lost 10 bases, with 9 bases spanning the gap. This CDR3 has 11 amino acids. CDR3: CASSPGDEQFF. The DNA of the CDR3 is TGTGCCAGCAGCCCAGGGGACGAGCAGTTCTTC.

The chain employs TRBV20-1 and TRBJ2-5; D unclear. The J call may not be correct, given that the DNA end is closer to TRBJ2-7. The germline V gene has CDR1 DFQATT and CDR2 SNEGSKA (reference sequence). The length of the CDR3 is 11 residues. The CDR3 sequence is CSAKFHYEQYF. The CDR3 nucleotides read TGCAGTGCTAAGTTTCACTACGAGCAGTACTTC.

The chain carries TRBV7-3 and TRBJ2-3, with D uncertain. Trimming removed 1 base from V and 2 bases from J, with 10 bases in between. Germline V gene lookup returns CDR1 SGHTA and CDR2 FQGTGA. This CDR3 is 15 amino acids long. CDR3 region: CASSLRGYVTDTQYF. The CDR3 DNA sequence: TGTGCCAGCAGCTTAAGAGGATACGTCACAGATACGCAGTATTTT.

J is TRBJ2-5 and V is TRBV4-2, with TRBD2 identical over 14 bases. The CDR3 is 15 amino acids. The J segment lost 5 bases and the V segment lost 7 bases, leaving 6 bases of the junction unmatched. CDR1 is LGHNA, CDR2 YNFKEQ, per germline. The CDR3 coding sequence is TGTGCCAGCACCCGACTAGCGGGGGGGCTGGAGACCCAGTACTTC. Protein sequence: CASTRLAGGLETQYF.